The 15 T cell receptor beta chains below all came from one sample that was sequenced in a study of identical twins. TCRdb fed the 5' RACE reads into MiXCR, producing one record per CDR3 protein. The data contain roughly 720,000 distinct CDR3 sequences, around a sixth of them singletons. These data also formed part of another study, on T cells expressing NK-cell markers.

The sequenced sample consisted of PBMCs. The origin of the receptors is a woman younger than 35 in good health.

V gene TRBV29-1 combines with J gene TRBJ2-1; 9 positions match TRBD2. Germline V gene lookup returns CDR1 SQVTM and CDR2 ANQGSEA. The CDR3 has 12 residues. The trim removed 8 bases at V and 8 bases at J, leaving 7 bases unmatched. The CDR3 spells CSLRGRGDEQFF. CDR3 bases: TGCAGCCTCCGCGGGAGGGGCGATGAGCAGTTCTTC.

This clonotype was detected only a few times. V gene TRBV12-3 or TRBV12-4 combines with J gene TRBJ2-1; 9 bases align to TRBD1. The CDR3 is 15 residues long. Trimming took 4 bases from V and 8 from J; bases not matched to a gene: 9. CDR3: CASSSATGGHDEQFF. CDR3 DNA: TGTGCCAGCAGTTCCGCGACAGGGGGTCACGATGAGCAGTTCTTC.

This clonotype was counted a few times. The chain combines TRBV20-1 with TRBJ1-5; 10 bases line up with TRBD1. Germline trimming cut 6 bases from V and 4 bases from J; bases unmatched to any gene: 6. The CDR3 runs to 14 residues. CDR1 and CDR2 from the germline V gene are DFQATT and SNEGSKA (reference sequence). CDR3 DNA sequence: TGCAGTGCAACGACAGGGGGCCCAAATCAGCCCCAGCATTTT. Translated: CSATTGGPNQPQHF.

The chain combines TRBV7-8 with TRBJ2-4; 10 nucleotides match TRBD2. Per the germline V gene, CDR1 is SGHVS and CDR2 is FQNEAQ. The CDR3 length is 15 residues. Trimming at V came to 2 bases and at J to 9 bases, leaving 7 bases not matched to a gene. The CDR3 protein is CASSLRASGSIIQYF. The CDR3 DNA reads TGTGCCAGCAGCTTAAGGGCTAGCGGGAGTATCATTCAGTACTTC.

This chain links TRBV18 with TRBJ2-1; D tentatively fits TRBD1 or TRBD2 (5 bases each). The CDR3 sequence is 14 residues long. V lost 3 bases and J 9 bases, leaving 15 bases between the germline ends. Germline V gene data show CDR1 as KGHSH and CDR2 as LQKENI. This CDR3 reads CASSPGVSPPEQFF. The CDR3, as DNA: TGTGCCAGCTCACCGGGGGTCAGTCCGCCTGAGCAGTTCTTC.

This clonotype was observed a few times. The rearrangement joins TRBV7-2 to TRBJ2-3, with D maybe TRBD2 (5 bases). The CDR3 contains 14 residues. Trimming left V 2 bases short and J 1 base short, with 7 bases between. CDR1 and CDR2 (germline): SGHTA, FQGNSA. The CDR3 nucleotides are TGTGCCAGCAGCTTATTTAGCGGCACAGATACGCAGTATTTT. Amino acid sequence: CASSLFSGTDTQYF. The whole variable domain, filled in from reference TRBV7-2 and TRBJ2-3, reads GAGVSQSPSNKVTEKGKDVELRCDPISGHTALYWYRQSLGQGLEFLIYFQGNSAPDKSGLPSDRFSAERTGGSVSTLTIQRTQQEDSAVYLCASSLFSGTDTQYFGPGTRLTVL.

This clonotype was observed a few times. This rearrangement joins TRBV9 to TRBJ2-1, with 7 bases fitting TRBD1. The CDR3 is 16 amino acids. Germline assignment: CDR1 SGDLS and CDR2 YYNGEE. V lost 4 bases and J lost 7; bases outside the gene matches: 14. The CDR3 protein is CASSSRQGGGANEQFF. The DNA for the CDR3 is TGTGCCAGCAGCTCACGACAGGGCGGCGGTGCAAATGAGCAGTTCTTC.

Only a few counts were recorded for this clonotype. The chain uses TRBV6-1 and TRBJ2-1; perhaps D is TRBD1 or TRBD2 (7 bases each). Germline CDR1 MNHNS, CDR2 SASEGT. V lost 7 bases and J lost 4, with 29 bases in between. The CDR3 has 19 residues. The CDR3 sequence is CASTEGASGFPTDYNEQFF. CDR3 in DNA: TGTGCCAGCACTGAGGGGGCTAGCGGTTTTCCGACGGATTACAATGAGCAGTTCTTC.

This clonotype was counted a few times. This chain connects TRBV7-9 to TRBJ2-1; 8 nucleotides line up with TRBD2. Per the germline V gene, CDR1 is SEHNR and CDR2 is FQNEAQ (reference sequence). This CDR3 spans 15 amino acids. The V gene end was trimmed by 3 bases and the J gene end by 6 bases; junction bases not matched to a gene: 7. DNA of the CDR3: TGTGCCAGCAGCTTGGAAGGGGCGGGAGGCAATGAGCAGTTCTTC. Encoded protein: CASSLEGAGGNEQFF.

This clonotype was found once. V gene TRBV29-1 combines with J gene TRBJ2-1; 13 bases are a match to TRBD2. The CDR3 has 15 residues. Germline trimming cut 4 bases from V and 4 bases from J; bases unmatched to any gene: 4. Germline CDR1 SQVTM, CDR2 ANQGSEA. Here the CDR3 reads CSVAPTSGGYNEQFF. The CDR3 nucleotides are TGCAGCGTTGCCCCGACTAGCGGGGGGTACAATGAGCAGTTCTTC.

The rearrangement links TRBV5-1 to TRBJ2-3; 13 bases match TRBD2. The CDR3 runs 15 residues. CDR1 and CDR2 from the germline V gene are SGHRS and YFSETQ. The trim removed 0 bases at V and 5 bases at J, leaving 0 bases unmatched. CDR3 sequence (DNA): TGCGCCAGCAGCTTGGGGACTAGCGGGGGAGATACGCAGTATTTT. Its protein is CASSLGTSGGDTQYF.

This clonotype was detected ten times or more. The J gene is TRBJ2-7, the V gene TRBV7-2; 8 positions match TRBD2. V was pared by 6 bases and J by 4 bases, with 11 bases of the junction left unmatched. The germline gives CDR1 SGHTA, CDR2 FQGNSA. There are 15 residues in the CDR3. The CDR3 DNA is TGTGCCAGCAGTCCCGCCAGCGGGAGATTTTACGAGCAGTACTTC. It specifies CASSPASGRFYEQYF.

This clonotype was seen a few times. The chain couples TRBV10-3 to TRBJ2-3, with no clear D. Germline V gene sequence: CDR1 ENHRY, CDR2 SYGVKD. Trimming removed 4 bases from V and 0 bases from J, with 14 bases in between. The CDR3 sequence is 16 residues long. The CDR3 here is CAISAVREASTDTQYF. The CDR3 nucleotides are TGTGCCATCAGTGCGGTTCGTGAGGCTAGCACAGATACGCAGTATTTT.

This sequence joins TRBV20-1 and TRBJ2-6; TRBD1 aligns across 7 bases. Per the germline V gene, CDR1 is DFQATT and CDR2 is SNEGSKA (reference sequence). The J segment lost 2 bases and the V segment lost 6 bases, leaving 10 bases of the junction unmatched. This CDR3 has 16 amino acids. The CDR3 nucleotides are TGCAGTGCCATTGACAGGGTGTCTACTGGGGCCAACGTCCTGACTTTC. It specifies CSAIDRVSTGANVLTF.

The chain uses TRBV18 and TRBJ2-1; possibly TRBD2 for D (7 bases). The CDR3 sequence is 17 residues long. With 2 bases removed from V and 0 bases from J, the gap between germline ends came to 14 bases. Germline V gene data show CDR1 as KGHSH and CDR2 as LQKENI. As DNA, the CDR3 is TGTGCCAGCTCACCATGGGGGCGGGGGAGCTCCTACAATGAGCAGTTCTTC. The encoded protein is CASSPWGRGSSYNEQFF.